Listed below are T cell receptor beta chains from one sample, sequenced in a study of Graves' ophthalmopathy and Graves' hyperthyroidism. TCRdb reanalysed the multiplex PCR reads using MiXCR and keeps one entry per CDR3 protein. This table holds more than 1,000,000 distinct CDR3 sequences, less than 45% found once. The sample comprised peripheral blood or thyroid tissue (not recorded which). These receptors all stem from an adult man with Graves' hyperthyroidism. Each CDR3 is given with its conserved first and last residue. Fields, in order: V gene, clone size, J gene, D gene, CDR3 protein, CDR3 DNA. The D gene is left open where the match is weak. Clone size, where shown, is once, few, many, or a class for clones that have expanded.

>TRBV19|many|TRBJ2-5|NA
CASSARTGETQYF
TGTGCCAGTAGCGCCCGGACCGGAGAGACCCAGTACTTC
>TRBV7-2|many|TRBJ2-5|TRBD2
CASSLVAGGKTQYF
TGTGCCAGCAGCTTAGTAGCGGGGGGTAAGACCCAGTACTTC
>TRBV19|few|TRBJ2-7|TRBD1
CASSFAGGLVYEQYF
TGTGCCAGCAGCTTCGCAGGGGGTCTGGTCTACGAGCAGTACTTC
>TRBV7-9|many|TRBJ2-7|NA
CASSLVGGTGPPYEQYF
TGTGCCAGCAGCTTAGTTGGGGGCACAGGGCCGCCCTACGAGCAGTACTTC
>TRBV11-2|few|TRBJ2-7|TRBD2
CASSVSTSVSYEQYF
TGTGCCAGCAGCGTGTCGACTAGCGTATCCTACGAGCAGTACTTC
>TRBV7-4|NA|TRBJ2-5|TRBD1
CASLLGTAEQETQYF
TGTGCCAGCCTCCTAGGGACAGCTGAGCAAGAGACCCAGTACTTC
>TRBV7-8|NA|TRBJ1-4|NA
CASSQGPSGEKLFF
TGTGCCAGCAGCCAGGGACCCTCAGGAGAAAAACTGTTTTTT
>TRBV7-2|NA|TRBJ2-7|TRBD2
CASSFGGGGGDEQYF
TGTGCCAGCAGCTTCGGAGGCGGGGGGGGGGACGAGCAGTACTTC
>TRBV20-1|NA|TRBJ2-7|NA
CSGRDGTNTYEQYF
TGCAGTGGCCGTGACGGGACAAATACCTACGAGCAGTACTTC
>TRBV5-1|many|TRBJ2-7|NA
CASSGPSSYEQYF
TGTGCCAGCAGCGGGCCCTCCTCCTACGAGCAGTACTTC
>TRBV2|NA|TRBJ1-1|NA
CASTQDQGREAFF
TGTGCCAGCACACAAGACCAGGGTCGGGAAGCTTTCTTT
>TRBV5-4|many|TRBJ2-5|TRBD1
CASSLMQGDRETQYF
TGTGCCAGCAGCTTGATGCAGGGGGACAGGGAGACCCAGTACTTC
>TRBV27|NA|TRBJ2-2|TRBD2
CASSRPGGANTGELFF
TGTGCCAGCAGTCGTCCCGGGGGGGCGAACACCGGGGAGCTGTTTTTT
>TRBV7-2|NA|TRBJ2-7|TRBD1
CASARPGTGPYEQYF
TGTGCCAGCGCTAGACCCGGGACAGGGCCCTACGAGCAGTACTTC
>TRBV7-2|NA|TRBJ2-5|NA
CASSLGARGGDGQETQYF
TGTGCCAGCAGCTTAGGGGCTCGTGGAGGGGATGGCCAAGAGACCCAGTACTTC
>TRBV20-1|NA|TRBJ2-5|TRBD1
CSARLQGFRETQYF
TGCAGTGCTAGATTACAGGGGTTCCGAGAGACCCAGTACTTC
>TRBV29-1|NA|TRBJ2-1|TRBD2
CSVGTSGNGEQFF
TGCAGCGTTGGGACTAGCGGGAATGGTGAGCAGTTCTTC
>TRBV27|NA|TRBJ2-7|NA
CASSLVRGKTYEQYF
TGTGCCAGCAGTTTAGTCAGGGGTAAGACCTACGAGCAGTACTTC
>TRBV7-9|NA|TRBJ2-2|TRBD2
CASSSWEGLAGTGELFF
TGTGCCAGCAGCTCATGGGAAGGACTAGCGGGCACCGGGGAGCTGTTTTTT
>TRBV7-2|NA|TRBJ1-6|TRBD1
CASSQGGSDSPLHF
TGTGCCAGCAGCCAGGGGGGGTCTGATTCACCCCTCCACTTT
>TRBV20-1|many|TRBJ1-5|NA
CSARDEAIQPQHF
TGCAGTGCTAGAGATGAGGCCATCCAGCCCCAGCATTTT
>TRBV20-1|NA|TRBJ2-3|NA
CSARSPNTDTQYF
TGCAGTGCTAGAAGCCCAAACACAGATACGCAGTATTTT
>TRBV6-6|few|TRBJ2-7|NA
CASRSPPVGEQYF
TGTGCCAGCAGGTCCCCCCCTGTGGGAGAGCAGTACTTC
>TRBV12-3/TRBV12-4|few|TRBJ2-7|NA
CASRNTGISYEQYF
TGTGCCAGCAGAAATACCGGGATCTCCTACGAGCAGTACTTC
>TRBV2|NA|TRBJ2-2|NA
CASSESPNTGELFF
TGTGCCAGCAGTGAAAGCCCGAACACTGGGGAGCTGTTTTTT
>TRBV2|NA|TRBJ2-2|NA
CASSLQQATGELFF
TGTGCCAGCAGTCTGCAACAGGCCACCGGGGAGCTGTTTTTT
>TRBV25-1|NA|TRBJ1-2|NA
CASSEWGVGVYGYTF
TGTGCCAGCAGTGAATGGGGGGTTGGTGTGTATGGCTACACCTTC
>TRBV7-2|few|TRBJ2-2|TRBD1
CASSFFDRANTGELFF
TGTGCCAGCAGCTTTTTCGACAGGGCGAACACCGGGGAGCTGTTTTTT
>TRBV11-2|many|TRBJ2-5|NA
CASSSVLSDGETQYF
TGTGCCAGCAGTTCTGTTCTAAGCGATGGAGAGACCCAGTACTTC
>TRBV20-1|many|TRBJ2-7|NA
CSARAWRQNYEQYF
TGCAGTGCTAGGGCTTGGAGGCAGAATTACGAGCAGTACTTC
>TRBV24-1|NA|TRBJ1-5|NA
CATSDGALSNQHF
TGTGCCACCAGTGATGGGGCTCTTAGCAATCAGCATTTT
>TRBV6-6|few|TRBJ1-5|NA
CASSEMGARSNQPQHF
TGTGCCAGCAGTGAAATGGGGGCGCGTAGCAATCAGCCCCAGCATTTT
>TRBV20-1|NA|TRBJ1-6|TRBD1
CSARSGTENSPLHF
TGCAGTGCTCGATCCGGGACAGAAAATTCACCCCTCCACTTT
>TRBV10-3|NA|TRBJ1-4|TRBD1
CAISDTQGRMEKLFF
TGTGCCATCAGTGACACACAGGGGAGGATGGAAAAACTGTTTTTT
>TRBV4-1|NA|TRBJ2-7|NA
CASSRGQGANEQYF
TGCGCCAGCAGCCGTGGACAAGGGGCCAACGAGCAGTACTTC
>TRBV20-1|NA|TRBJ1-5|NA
CSVKGGGNQPQHF
TGCAGTGTAAAGGGGGGGGGCAATCAGCCCCAGCATTTT
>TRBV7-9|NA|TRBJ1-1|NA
CASTAVAGNTEAFF
TGTGCCAGCACTGCGGTGGCGGGGAACACTGAAGCTTTCTTT
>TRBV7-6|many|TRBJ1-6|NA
CASSPRMRDSPLHF
TGTGCCAGCAGCCCGCGCATGCGGGATTCACCCCTCCACTTT
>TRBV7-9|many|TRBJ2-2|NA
CASSQHSRGTGELFF
TGTGCCAGCAGCCAGCATTCCCGCGGCACCGGGGAGCTGTTTTTT
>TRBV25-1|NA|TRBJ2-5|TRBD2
CASRGGTSGSETQYF
TGTGCCAGCAGGGGGGGGACTAGCGGGAGTGAGACCCAGTACTTC
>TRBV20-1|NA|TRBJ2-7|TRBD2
CSALPGTRYEQYF
TGCAGTGCCCTCCCCGGGACTAGATACGAGCAGTACTTC
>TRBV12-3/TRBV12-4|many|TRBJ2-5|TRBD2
CASSPGGGAVETQYF
TGTGCCAGCAGCCCCGGCGGGGGGGCCGTGGAGACCCAGTACTTC
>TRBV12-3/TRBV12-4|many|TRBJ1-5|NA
CASSTDSGQPQHF
TGTGCCAGCAGTACAGACAGTGGGCAGCCCCAGCATTTT
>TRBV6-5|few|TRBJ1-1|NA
CASSYGQMTEAFF
TGTGCCAGCAGTTACGGGCAGATGACTGAAGCTTTCTTT
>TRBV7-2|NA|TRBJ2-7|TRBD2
CASSLLAGVHEQYF
TGTGCCAGCAGCTTACTAGCGGGAGTCCACGAGCAGTACTTC
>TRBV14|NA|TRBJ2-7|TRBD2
CASSRAPLAGAEQYF
TGTGCCAGCAGCCGGGCCCCTCTTGCGGGAGCCGAGCAGTACTTC
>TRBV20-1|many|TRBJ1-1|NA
CSAGVGGSGTEAFF
TGCAGTGCCGGAGTAGGCGGTTCCGGCACTGAAGCTTTCTTT
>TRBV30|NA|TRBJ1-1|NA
CAWSRTGGTTEAFF
TGTGCCTGGAGCCGAACTGGGGGGACCACTGAAGCTTTCTTT
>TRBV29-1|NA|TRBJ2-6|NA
CSVVRRGLGANVLTF
TGCAGCGTTGTTCGTAGAGGGTTGGGGGCCAACGTCCTGACTTTC
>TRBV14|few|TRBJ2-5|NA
CASSQGSGGVKETQYF
TGTGCCAGCAGCCAAGGGTCTGGGGGAGTAAAAGAGACCCAGTACTTC